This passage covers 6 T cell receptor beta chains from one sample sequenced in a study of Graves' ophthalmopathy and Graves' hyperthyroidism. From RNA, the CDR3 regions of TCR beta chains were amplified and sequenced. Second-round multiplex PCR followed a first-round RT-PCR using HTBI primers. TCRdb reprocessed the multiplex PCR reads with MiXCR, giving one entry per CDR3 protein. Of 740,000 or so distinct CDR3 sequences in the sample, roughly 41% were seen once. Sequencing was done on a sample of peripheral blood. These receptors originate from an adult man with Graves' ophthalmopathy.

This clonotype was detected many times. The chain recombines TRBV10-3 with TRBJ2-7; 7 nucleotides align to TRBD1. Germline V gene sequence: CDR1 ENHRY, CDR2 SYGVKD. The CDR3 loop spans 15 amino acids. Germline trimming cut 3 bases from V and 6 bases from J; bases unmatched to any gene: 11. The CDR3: CAISDPGQERGEQYF. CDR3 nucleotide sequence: TGTGCCATCAGTGACCCAGGACAGGAACGGGGCGAGCAGTACTTC.

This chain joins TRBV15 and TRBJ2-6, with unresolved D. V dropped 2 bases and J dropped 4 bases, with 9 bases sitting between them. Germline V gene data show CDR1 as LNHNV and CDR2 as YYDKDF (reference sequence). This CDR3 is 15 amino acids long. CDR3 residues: CATSRKAAGANVLTF. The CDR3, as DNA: TGTGCCACCAGCAGAAAGGCAGCCGGGGCCAACGTCCTGACTTTC.

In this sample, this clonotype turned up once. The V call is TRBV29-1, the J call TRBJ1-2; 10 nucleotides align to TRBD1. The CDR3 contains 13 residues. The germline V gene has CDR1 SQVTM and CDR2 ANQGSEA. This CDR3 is CSEHVGTGVGYTF. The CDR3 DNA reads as TGCAGTGAACACGTTGGGACAGGGGTTGGCTACACCTTC.

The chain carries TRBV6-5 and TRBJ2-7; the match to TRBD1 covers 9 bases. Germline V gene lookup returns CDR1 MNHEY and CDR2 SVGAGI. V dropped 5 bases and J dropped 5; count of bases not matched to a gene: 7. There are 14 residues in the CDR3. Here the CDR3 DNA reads TGTGCCAGCAGTCGGGGGGACAGGGAACACGAGCAGTACTTC. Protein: CASSRGDREHEQYF.

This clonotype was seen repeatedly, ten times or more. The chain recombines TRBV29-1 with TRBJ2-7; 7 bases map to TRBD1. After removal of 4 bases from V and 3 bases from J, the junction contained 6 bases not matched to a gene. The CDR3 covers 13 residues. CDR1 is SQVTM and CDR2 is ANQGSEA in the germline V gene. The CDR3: CSVGQGRFYEQYF. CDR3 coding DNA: TGCAGCGTTGGACAGGGTCGGTTCTACGAGCAGTACTTC.

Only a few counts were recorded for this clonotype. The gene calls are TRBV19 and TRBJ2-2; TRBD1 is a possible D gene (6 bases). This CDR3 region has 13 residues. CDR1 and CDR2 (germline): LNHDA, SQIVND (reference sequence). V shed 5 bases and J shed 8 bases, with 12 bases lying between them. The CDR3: CASSGTSGGELFF. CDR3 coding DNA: TGTGCCAGTAGTGGGACATCCGGAGGGGAGCTGTTTTTT.